This entry features one T cell receptor (beta chain) sequence. Its matching antigen is unknown. This record belongs to a study of T cell responses to AZD1222 COVID-19 vaccine. The study, taken as a whole, reports: Vaccine-related CD4 TCRs covered spike, predominating at 160-218 and 743-854. Repertoire collection took place solely once the T cell response had peaked. Of spike-specific TCRs, nearly half reportedly target regions left unmutated in variants. Only a handful of people who got AZD1222 tested seropositive at baseline.

CDR1 LNHDA and CDR2 SQIVND come from the germline V gene (reference sequence). V was shortened by 5 bases and J by 6 bases, with 13 bases between the two germline ends. The CDR3 has 13 amino acids. The assay was immunoSEQ multiplex PCR, and TCRdb's table has in-frame clones only and misses some. The sample comprises more than 150,000 clones, approximately 92% of which are singletons, and 8% to 13% rests with the top ten. This clonotype was sampled from an adult in good health. This chain joins TRBV19 and TRBJ1-1; the D is unclear. The sample consisted of peripheral blood, taken on day 0 of AZD1222 vaccination. The CDR3 region is CASSVPVGAEAFF. The CDR3 coding sequence is TGTGCCAGTAGTGTTCCTGTCGGGGCTGAAGCTTTCTTT. The complete variable domain, with remaining parts taken from reference TRBV19 and TRBJ1-1, reads DGGITQSPKYLFRKEGQNVTLSCEQNLNHDAMYWYRQDPGQGLRLIYYSQIVNDFQKGDIAEGYSVSREKKESFPLTVTSAQKNPTAFYLCASSVPVGAEAFFGQGTRLTVV.